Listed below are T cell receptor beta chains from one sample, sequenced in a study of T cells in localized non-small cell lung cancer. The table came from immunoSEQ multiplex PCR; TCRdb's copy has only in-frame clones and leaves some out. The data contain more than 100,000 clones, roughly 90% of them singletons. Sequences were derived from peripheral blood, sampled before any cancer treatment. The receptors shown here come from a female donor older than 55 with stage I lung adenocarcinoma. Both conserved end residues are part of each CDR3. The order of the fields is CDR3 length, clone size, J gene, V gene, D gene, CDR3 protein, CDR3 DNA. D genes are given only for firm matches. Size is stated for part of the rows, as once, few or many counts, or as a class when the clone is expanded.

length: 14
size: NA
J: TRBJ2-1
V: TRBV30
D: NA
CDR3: CAWSGPERRNEQFF
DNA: TGTGCCTGGAGTGGACCCGAACGCAGGAATGAGCAGTTCTTC

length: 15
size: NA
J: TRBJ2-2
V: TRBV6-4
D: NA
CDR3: CASSKDNANTGELFF
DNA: TGTGCCAGCAGCAAGGACAACGCGAACACCGGGGAGCTGTTTTTT

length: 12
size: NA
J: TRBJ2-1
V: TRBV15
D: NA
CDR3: CATSLGYNEQFF
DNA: TGTGCCACCAGCTTAGGGTACAATGAGCAGTTCTTC

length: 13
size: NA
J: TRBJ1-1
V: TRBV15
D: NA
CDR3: CATSRSWFAEAFF
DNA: TGTGCCACCAGCAGATCCTGGTTTGCTGAAGCTTTCTTT

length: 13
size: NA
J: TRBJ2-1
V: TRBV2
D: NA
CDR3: CASSDNPFDEQFF
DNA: TGTGCCAGCAGTGATAACCCTTTCGATGAGCAGTTCTTC

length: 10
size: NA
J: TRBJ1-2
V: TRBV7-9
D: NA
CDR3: CASSIYGYTF
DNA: TGTGCCAGCAGCATCTATGGCTACACCTTC

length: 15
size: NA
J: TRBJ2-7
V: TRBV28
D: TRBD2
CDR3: CASWSSGTSLYEQYF
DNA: TGTGCCAGCTGGTCCTCCGGGACTAGCCTTTACGAGCAGTACTTC

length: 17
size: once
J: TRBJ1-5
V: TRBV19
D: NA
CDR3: CASSATPLLYVNQPQHF
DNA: TGTGCCAGTAGTGCGACCCCCCTCCTTTACGTTAATCAGCCCCAGCATTTT

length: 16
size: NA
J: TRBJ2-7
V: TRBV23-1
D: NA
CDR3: CASSQSRASPTYEQYF
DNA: TGCGCCAGCAGTCAATCGAGGGCTAGCCCGACCTACGAGCAGTACTTC

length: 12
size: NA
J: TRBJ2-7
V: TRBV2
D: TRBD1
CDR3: CASQGEPYEQYF
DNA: TGTGCCAGCCAGGGGGAACCCTACGAGCAGTACTTC

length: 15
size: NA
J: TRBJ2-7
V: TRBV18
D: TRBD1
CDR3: CASSPNRDSSYEQYF
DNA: TGTGCCAGCTCACCTAACCGGGACAGCTCCTACGAGCAGTACTTC

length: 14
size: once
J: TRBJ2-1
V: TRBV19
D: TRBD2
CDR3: CASSKRERDNEQFF
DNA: TGTGCCAGTAGTAAGCGGGAACGGGACAATGAGCAGTTCTTC

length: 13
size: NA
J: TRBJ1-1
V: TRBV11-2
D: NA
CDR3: CASSSGQNTEAFF
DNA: TGTGCCAGCAGCTCGGGACAAAACACTGAAGCTTTCTTT

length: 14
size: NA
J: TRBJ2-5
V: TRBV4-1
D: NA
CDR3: CASSQYSFQETQYF
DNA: TGCGCCAGCAGCCAATATAGCTTCCAAGAGACCCAGTACTTC

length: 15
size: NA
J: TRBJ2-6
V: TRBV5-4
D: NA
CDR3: CASSHGASGANVLTF
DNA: TGTGCCAGCAGCCACGGGGCCTCTGGGGCCAACGTCCTGACTTTC

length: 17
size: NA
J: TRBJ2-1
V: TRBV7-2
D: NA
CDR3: CASSLSLGKWVGNEQFF
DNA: TGTGCCAGCAGCTTAAGTCTAGGGAAGTGGGTGGGCAATGAGCAGTTCTTC

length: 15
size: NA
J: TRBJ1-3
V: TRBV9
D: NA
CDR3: CASSYRGLAGNTIYF
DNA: TGTGCCAGCAGCTACCGCGGGTTAGCTGGAAACACCATATATTTT

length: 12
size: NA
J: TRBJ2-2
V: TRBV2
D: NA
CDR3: CASRVHTGELFF
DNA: TGTGCCAGCAGGGTCCACACCGGGGAGCTGTTTTTT

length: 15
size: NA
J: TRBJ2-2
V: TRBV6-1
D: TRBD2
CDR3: CASSEGLAGTGELFF
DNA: TGTGCCAGCAGTGAAGGACTAGCGGGCACCGGGGAGCTGTTTTTT

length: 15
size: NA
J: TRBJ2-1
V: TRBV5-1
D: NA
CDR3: CASSLAGGINNEQFF
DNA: TGCGCCAGCAGCTTGGCCGGAGGGATCAACAATGAGCAGTTCTTC

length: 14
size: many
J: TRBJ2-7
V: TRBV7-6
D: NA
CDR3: CASSLNMGSYEQYF
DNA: TGTGCCAGCAGCTTAAACATGGGCTCCTACGAGCAGTACTTC

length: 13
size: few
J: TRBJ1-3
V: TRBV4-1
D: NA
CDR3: CASSPTDGNTIYF
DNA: TGCGCCAGCAGCCCGACCGACGGAAACACCATATATTTT

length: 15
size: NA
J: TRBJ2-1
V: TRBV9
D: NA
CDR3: CASSVGRSGYNEQFF
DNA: TGTGCCAGCAGCGTAGGTAGATCCGGCTACAATGAGCAGTTCTTC

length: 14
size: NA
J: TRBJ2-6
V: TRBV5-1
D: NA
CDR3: CASSLASGANVLTF
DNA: TGCGCCAGCAGCTTGGCCTCTGGGGCCAACGTCCTGACTTTC

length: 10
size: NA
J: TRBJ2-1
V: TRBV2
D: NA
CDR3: CATANNEQFF
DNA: TGTGCCACCGCAAACAATGAGCAGTTCTTC

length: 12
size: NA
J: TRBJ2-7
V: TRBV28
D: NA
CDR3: CASSSARQEQYF
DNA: TGTGCCAGCAGTTCAGCGCGACAGGAGCAGTACTTC

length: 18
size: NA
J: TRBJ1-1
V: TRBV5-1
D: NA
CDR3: CASSQTPYEGLLNTEAFF
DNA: TGCGCCAGCAGCCAGACCCCCTACGAGGGGCTTCTGAACACTGAAGCTTTCTTT

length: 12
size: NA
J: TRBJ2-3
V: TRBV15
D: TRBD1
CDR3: CATSRDRDTQYF
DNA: TGTGCCACCAGTAGGGACAGGGATACGCAGTATTTT

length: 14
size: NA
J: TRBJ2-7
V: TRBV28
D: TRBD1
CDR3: CASSLQGAANEQYF
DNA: TGTGCCAGCAGTTTACAGGGGGCGGCAAACGAGCAGTACTTC

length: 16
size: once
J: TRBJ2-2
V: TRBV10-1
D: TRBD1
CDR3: CASSELGQGSTGELFF
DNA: TGCGCCAGCAGTGAGTTGGGACAGGGCTCCACCGGGGAGCTGTTTTTT

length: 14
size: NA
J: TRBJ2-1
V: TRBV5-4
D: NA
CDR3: CASSTGASYNEQFF
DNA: TGTGCCAGCAGCACGGGGGCCTCCTACAATGAGCAGTTCTTC

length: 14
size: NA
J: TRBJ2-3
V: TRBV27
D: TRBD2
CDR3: CASGASGSTDTQYF
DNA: TGTGCCAGCGGGGCTAGCGGAAGCACAGATACGCAGTATTTT

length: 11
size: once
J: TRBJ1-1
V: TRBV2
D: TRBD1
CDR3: CASSDDRVAFF
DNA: TGTGCCAGCAGTGATGACAGGGTGGCTTTCTTT

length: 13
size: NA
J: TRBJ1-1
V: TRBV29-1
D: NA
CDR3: CSVEKRGQVEAFF
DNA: TGCAGCGTTGAAAAACGAGGGCAGGTCGAAGCTTTCTTT

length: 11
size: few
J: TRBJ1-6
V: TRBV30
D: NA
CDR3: CAWKDNSPLHF
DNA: TGTGCCTGGAAAGATAATTCACCCCTCCACTTT

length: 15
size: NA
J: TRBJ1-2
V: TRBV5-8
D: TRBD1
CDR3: CASSFITGGSIGYTF
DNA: TGTGCCAGCAGCTTTATTACAGGGGGTTCTATCGGCTACACCTTC

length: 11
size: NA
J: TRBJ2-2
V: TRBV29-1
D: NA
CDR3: CSALITGELFF
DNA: TGCAGCGCCTTAATCACCGGGGAGCTGTTTTTT

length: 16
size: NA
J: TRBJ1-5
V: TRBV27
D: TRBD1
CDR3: CASSTGDKINNQPQHF
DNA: TGTGCCAGCAGTACAGGGGACAAAATAAACAATCAGCCCCAGCATTTT

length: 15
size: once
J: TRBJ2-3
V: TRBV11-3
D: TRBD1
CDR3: CASSLGTGLGDTQYF
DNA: TGTGCCAGCAGCTTGGGGACAGGATTAGGGGATACGCAGTATTTT

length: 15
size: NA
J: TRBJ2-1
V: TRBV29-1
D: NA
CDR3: CSVAGFPGESDEQFF
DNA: TGCAGCGTTGCCGGATTCCCGGGGGAGAGCGATGAGCAGTTCTTC

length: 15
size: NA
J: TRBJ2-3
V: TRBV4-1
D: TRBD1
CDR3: CASSHWGQGAGTQYF
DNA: TGCGCCAGCAGCCACTGGGGACAGGGGGCAGGAACGCAGTATTTT

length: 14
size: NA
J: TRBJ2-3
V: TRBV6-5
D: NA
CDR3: CASSRRTETDTQYF
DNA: TGTGCCAGCAGTCGGCGGACAGAAACAGATACGCAGTATTTT

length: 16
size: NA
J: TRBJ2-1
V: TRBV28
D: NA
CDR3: CASSSYHAGSYNEQFF
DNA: TGTGCCAGCAGTTCCTACCACGCGGGCTCCTACAATGAGCAGTTCTTC

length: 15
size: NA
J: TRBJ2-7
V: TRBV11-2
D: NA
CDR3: CASSRRTGTAGEQYF
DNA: TGTGCCAGCAGCAGACGTACGGGGACGGCAGGCGAGCAGTACTTC

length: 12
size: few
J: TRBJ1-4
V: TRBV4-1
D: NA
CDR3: CASSQETGKLFF
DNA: TGCGCCAGCAGCCAAGAGACCGGAAAACTGTTTTTT

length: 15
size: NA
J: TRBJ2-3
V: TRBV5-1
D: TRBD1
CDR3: CASSLEDREVDTQYF
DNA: TGCGCCAGCAGCTTGGAGGACAGGGAAGTGGATACGCAGTATTTT